These 19 T cell receptor beta chains were sequenced from one sample in a study of response to subunit inactivated influenza vaccine. MiXCR was run by TCRdb on the RT-PCR reads, yielding one entry per CDR3 protein. The sample yields hundreds of thousands of distinct CDR3 sequences, 10% to 15% seen once. The starting material was PBMCs from blood, obtained roughly 48 days after vaccination. The source is a man aged 45-65 years who received an inactivated influenza vaccine.

The chain carries TRBV7-2 and TRBJ1-5, with 7 bases matching TRBD1. V lost 5 bases and J lost 11; bases outside the gene matches: 12. Per the germline V gene, CDR1 is SGHTA and CDR2 is FQGNSA. This CDR3 has 14 amino acids. CDR3 loop: CASSLATGARTQHF. The DNA for the CDR3 is TGTGCCAGCAGCCTGGCAACAGGGGCTCGGACCCAGCATTTT. The complete variable domain, with remaining parts taken from reference TRBV7-2 and TRBJ1-5, reads GAGVSQSPSNKVTEKGKDVELRCDPISGHTALYWYRQSLGQGLEFLIYFQGNSAPDKSGLPSDRFSAERTGGSVSTLTIQRTQQEDSAVYLCASSLATGARTQHFGDGTRLSIL.

This clonotype was seen only a few times. This chain uses TRBV28 with TRBJ2-2; D might be TRBD1 or TRBD2, each matching 7 bases. This CDR3 is built from 15 residues. V lost 4 bases and J 4 bases, leaving 13 bases between the germline ends. Germline-derived CDR1 and CDR2 are MDHEN and SYDVKM. CDR3 sequence reads: CASSSRGGGTGELFF. CDR3 nucleotides: TGTGCCAGCAGTTCCAGGGGGGGTGGCACCGGGGAGCTGTTTTTT.

This clonotype has ten or more counts. The chain couples TRBV28 to TRBJ2-1; 9 bases fit TRBD2. Per the germline V gene, CDR1 is MDHEN and CDR2 is SYDVKM. The CDR3 is made up of 14 amino acids. V gave up 6 bases and J gave up 3 bases; unmatched junction bases: 3. In DNA, the CDR3 is TGTGCCAGCAGAAGTAGCGGGAGCTACAATGAGCAGTTCTTC. Protein: CASRSSGSYNEQFF.

This clonotype occurred once. The rearrangement joins TRBV7-9 to TRBJ1-4, with D possibly TRBD1 on 5 matching bases. The CDR3 runs 11 residues. Trimming cost V 11 bases and J 4 bases, with 8 bases left between them. Germline V gives CDR1 SEHNR, CDR2 FQNEAQ (reference sequence). The CDR3 is CAGGGNEKLFF. Here the CDR3 DNA reads TGTGCCGGGGGTGGTAATGAAAAACTGTTTTTT. Based on the CDR3 plus reference TRBV7-9 and TRBJ1-4, the full variable domain is DTGVSQNPRHKITKRGQNVTFRCDPISEHNRLYWYRQTLGQGPEFLTYFQNEAQLEKSRLLSDRFSAERPKGSFSTLEIQRTEQGDSAMYLCAGGGNEKLFFGSGTQLSVL.

The rearrangement joins TRBV6-6 to TRBJ1-2, with D perhaps TRBD1 (6 bases). Germline loops: CDR1 MNHNY, CDR2 SVGAGI (reference sequence). Trimming left V 2 bases short and J 6 bases short, with 10 bases between. CDR3 length equals 13 residues. CDR3 region: CASSYGGVDGYTF. The DNA of the CDR3 is TGTGCCAGCAGTTACGGGGGCGTCGATGGCTACACCTTC.

V gene TRBV7-3 combines with J gene TRBJ2-3; 13 bases line up with TRBD2. This CDR3 has 14 residues. Germline CDR1 SGHTA, CDR2 FQGTGA. V dropped 5 bases and J dropped 8; count of bases not matched to a gene: 4. The CDR3 DNA reads as TGTGCCAGCAGCCCAGGACTAGCGGGGGTTACGCAGTATTTT. Its protein product is CASSPGLAGVTQYF.

This chain joins TRBV5-1 and TRBJ2-7; the match to TRBD2 covers 10 bases. The junction had 4 bases not matched to a gene; V was cut back by 4 bases and J by 0 bases. This CDR3 contains 15 residues. Germline V lookup: CDR1 SGHRS, CDR2 YFSETQ. As DNA, the CDR3 is TGCGCCAGCAGCACTACTAGCGGGAACTCCTACGAGCAGTACTTC. It translates to CASSTTSGNSYEQYF.

This clonotype was detected a few times. The chain links TRBV28 to TRBJ2-2; maybe TRBD1 (5 bases). Per germline, CDR1 MDHEN and CDR2 SYDVKM. This CDR3 has 14 amino acids. V was shortened by 3 bases and J by 6 bases, with 11 bases between the two germline ends. The CDR3 sequence: CASSFRGRAGELFF. CDR3 DNA: TGTGCCAGCAGTTTTAGGGGCAGGGCCGGGGAGCTGTTTTTT.

This chain links TRBV29-1 with TRBJ1-4, with TRBD1 identical over 10 bases. The CDR3 is made up of 13 amino acids. With 6 bases clipped from V and 8 bases from J, the junction kept 6 bases outside the gene matches. Germline lookup yields CDR1 SQVTM and CDR2 ANQGSEA. CDR3 sequence: CSVTGGATEKLFF. Written as DNA, the CDR3 is TGCAGCGTGACAGGGGGCGCTACGGAAAAACTGTTTTTT.

The chain has TRBV27 and TRBJ2-5; the match to TRBD2 covers 8 bases. Germline-derived CDR1 and CDR2 are MNHEY and SMNVEV (reference sequence). Unmatched junction bases numbered 11, after V lost 10 bases and J lost 7 bases. The CDR3 spans 13 residues. The CDR3 nucleotides read TGTGCCACCCAAGCGGGAGATCTGGTGACCCAGTACTTC. Translating it yields CATQAGDLVTQYF.

In this sample, this clonotype turned up many times. The chain joins TRBV20-1 to TRBJ2-2; possible D gene TRBD2, 6 bases. V was cut by 3 bases and J by 6 bases, with 14 bases left in between. Germline CDR1 DFQATT, CDR2 SNEGSKA (reference sequence). There are 14 residues in the CDR3. CDR3 residues: CSARVGGMAGELFF. The DNA of the CDR3 is TGCAGTGCTAGGGTCGGGGGAATGGCCGGGGAGCTGTTTTTT.

This clonotype was seen many times. The CDR3 DNA reads TGTGCCAGCTGCAAAAGCCCCTTCCGATACAATGAGCAGTTCTTC. Its protein product is CASCKSPFRYNEQFF. V is TRBV12-3 or TRBV12-4 and J is TRBJ2-1; D ambiguous. The CDR3 length is 15 residues. Trimming took 8 bases from V and 4 from J, leaving 18 bases between them.

This clonotype was observed at least ten times. The V call is TRBV24-1, the J call TRBJ2-2, with D possibly matching TRBD2 (7 bases). Germline CDR1 and CDR2: KGHDR and SFDVKD. The CDR3 covers 15 residues. V lost 7 bases and J 3 bases, leaving 14 bases between the germline ends. The CDR3 DNA is TGTGCCACCAGGGCTAGCGGACAGTACACCGGGGAGCTGTTTTTT. This encodes CATRASGQYTGELFF.

This clonotype was seen only a few times. The chain uses TRBV6-1 and TRBJ1-6; TRBD1 agrees at 8 bases. The CDR3 consists of 14 residues. Looked up from germline, CDR1 is MNHNS and CDR2 is SASEGT. V dropped 11 bases and J dropped 7; count of bases not matched to a gene: 10. CDR3 in amino acids: CAAASGTGNSPLHF. CDR3 bases: TGTGCCGCTGCGTCCGGGACAGGCAATTCACCCCTCCACTTT.

This clonotype came up many times. This chain links TRBV12-3 or TRBV12-4 with TRBJ1-2; D unresolved. This CDR3 comprises 13 residues. V was pared by 3 bases and J by 2 bases, with 7 bases between. CDR3 residues: CASSFRQNYGYTF. The CDR3, as DNA: TGTGCCAGCAGTTTTAGACAAAACTATGGCTACACCTTC.

The chain is built from TRBV10-3 and TRBJ2-2; D may be TRBD1 (7 bases). Per germline, CDR1 ENHRY and CDR2 SYGVKD. V was clipped by 3 bases and J by 3 bases, with 8 bases between them. The CDR3 covers 14 residues. The CDR3 region has the DNA TGTGCCATCAGTGACAGGGGGGACACCGGGGAGCTGTTTTTT. This gives the protein CAISDRGDTGELFF.

There are a few counts of this clonotype. A junction boundary mismatches the germline segment, possibly from a read error. The chain combines TRBV29-1 with TRBJ2-7; TRBD1 matches 10 bases. The CDR3 sequence is 16 residues long. Germline-derived CDR1 and CDR2 are SQVTM and ANQGSEA. The CDR3 DNA reads as TGCAGCGTAGAAGGGGACAGGGGTCGAAATACCTACGAGCAGTACTTC. This encodes CSVEGDRGRNTYEQYF.

This clonotype was detected ten times or more. This chain joins TRBV2 and TRBJ2-1; 9 bases are shared with TRBD2. The germline V gene encodes CDR1 SNHLY and CDR2 FYNNEI. The CDR3 runs to 14 residues. V gave up 6 bases and J gave up 7 bases; unmatched junction bases: 7. The CDR3 DNA reads TGTGCCAGCAGATTTAGACTAGCGGTAAATGAGCAGTTCTTC. Its protein product is CASRFRLAVNEQFF.

The gene calls are TRBV20-1 and TRBJ2-7; 8 bases map to TRBD1. The CDR3 covers 15 residues. Per germline, CDR1 DFQATT and CDR2 SNEGSKA (reference sequence). V was pared by 0 bases and J by 4 bases, with 8 bases of the junction left unmatched. The CDR3 sequence: CSARDPGQGLYEQYF. The CDR3 DNA sequence: TGCAGTGCTAGAGATCCCGGACAGGGACTTTACGAGCAGTACTTC.